A single T cell receptor (beta chain) is shown here with its context. The sample comes from a study of blood T cell repertoires in COVID-19. TCRdb's table, derived via immunoSEQ multiplex PCR, lists solely in-frame clones and lacks some. The data contain about 130,000 clones, over 60% of them singletons. This CDR3 comprises 15 residues. Germline loops: CDR1 SGHDT, CDR2 YYEEEE. The V and J ends lost 4 bases and 7 bases, in that order; junction bases with no gene match: 13. The clonotype originates from a woman aged 65 to 85 with acute or convalescent COVID-19. Sequencing was performed on peripheral blood. This sequence joins TRBV5-6 and TRBJ1-2, with 7 bases lining up with TRBD1. The CDR3 sequence is CASSGYRGEDGGYTF. CDR3 in DNA: TGTGCCAGCAGCGGATACAGGGGAGAGGACGGTGGCTACACCTTC.